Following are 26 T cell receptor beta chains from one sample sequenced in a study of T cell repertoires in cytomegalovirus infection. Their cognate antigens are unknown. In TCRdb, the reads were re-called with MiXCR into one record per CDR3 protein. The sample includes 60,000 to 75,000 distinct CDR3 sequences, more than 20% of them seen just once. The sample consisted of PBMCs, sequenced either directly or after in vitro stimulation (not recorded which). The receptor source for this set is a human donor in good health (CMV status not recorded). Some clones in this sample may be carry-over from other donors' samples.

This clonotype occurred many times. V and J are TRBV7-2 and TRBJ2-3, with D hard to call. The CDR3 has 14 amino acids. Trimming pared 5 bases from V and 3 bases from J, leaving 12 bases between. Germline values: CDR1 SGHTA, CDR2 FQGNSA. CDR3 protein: CASSRPPRTDTQYF. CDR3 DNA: TGTGCCAGCAGCCGTCCGCCTCGAACAGATACGCAGTATTTT.

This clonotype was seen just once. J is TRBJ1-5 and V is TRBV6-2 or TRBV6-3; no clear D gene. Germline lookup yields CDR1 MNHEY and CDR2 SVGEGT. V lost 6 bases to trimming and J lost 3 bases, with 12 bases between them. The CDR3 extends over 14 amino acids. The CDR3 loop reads CASRDGGYNQPQHF. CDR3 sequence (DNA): TGTGCCAGCAGGGACGGAGGGTACAATCAGCCCCAGCATTTT.

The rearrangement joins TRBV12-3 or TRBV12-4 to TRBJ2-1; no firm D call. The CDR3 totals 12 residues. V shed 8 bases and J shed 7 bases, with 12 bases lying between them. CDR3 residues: CASSVPPNEQFF. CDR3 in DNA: TGTGCCAGCTCGGTTCCCCCAAATGAGCAGTTCTTC.

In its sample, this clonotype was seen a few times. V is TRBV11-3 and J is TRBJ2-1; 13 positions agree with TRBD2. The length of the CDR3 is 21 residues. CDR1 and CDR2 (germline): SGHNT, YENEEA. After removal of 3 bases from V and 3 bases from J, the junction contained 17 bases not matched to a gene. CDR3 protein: CASSFPDRETGLAGVYNEQFF. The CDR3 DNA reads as TGTGCCAGCAGCTTCCCCGACAGGGAGACCGGACTAGCGGGAGTCTACAATGAGCAGTTCTTC.

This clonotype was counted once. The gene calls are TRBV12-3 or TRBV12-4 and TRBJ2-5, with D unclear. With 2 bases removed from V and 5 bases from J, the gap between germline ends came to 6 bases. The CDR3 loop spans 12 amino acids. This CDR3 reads CASSLSAETQYF. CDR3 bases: TGTGCCAGCAGTTTATCGGCGGAGACCCAGTACTTC.

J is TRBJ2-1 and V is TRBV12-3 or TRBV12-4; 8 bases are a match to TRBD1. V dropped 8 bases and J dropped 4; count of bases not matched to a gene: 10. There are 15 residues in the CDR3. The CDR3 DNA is TGTGCCAGCTTCAGACAGGGGACTCTTTACAATGAGCAGTTCTTC. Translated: CASFRQGTLYNEQFF.

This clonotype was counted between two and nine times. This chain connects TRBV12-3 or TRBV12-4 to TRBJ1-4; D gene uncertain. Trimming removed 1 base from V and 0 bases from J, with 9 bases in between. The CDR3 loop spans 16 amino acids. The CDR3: CASSLGGPSTNEKLFF. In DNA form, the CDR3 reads TGTGCCAGCAGTTTAGGTGGGCCCTCAACTAATGAAAAACTGTTTTTT.

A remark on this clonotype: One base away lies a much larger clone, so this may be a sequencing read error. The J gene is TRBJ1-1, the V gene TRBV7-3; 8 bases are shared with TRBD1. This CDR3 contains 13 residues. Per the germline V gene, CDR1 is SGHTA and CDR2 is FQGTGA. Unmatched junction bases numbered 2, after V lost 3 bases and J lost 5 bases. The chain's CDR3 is CASSLDRETEAFF. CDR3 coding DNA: TGTGCCAGCAGCTTGGACAGGGAAACTGAAGCTTTCTTT.

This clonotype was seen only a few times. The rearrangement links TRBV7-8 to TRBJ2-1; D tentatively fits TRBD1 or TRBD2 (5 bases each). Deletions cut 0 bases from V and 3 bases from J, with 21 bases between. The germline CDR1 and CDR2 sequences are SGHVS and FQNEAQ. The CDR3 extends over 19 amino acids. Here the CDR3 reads CASSLARTPFGTRYNEQFF. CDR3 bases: TGTGCCAGCAGCTTAGCGCGGACCCCGTTTGGGACCCGCTACAATGAGCAGTTCTTC.

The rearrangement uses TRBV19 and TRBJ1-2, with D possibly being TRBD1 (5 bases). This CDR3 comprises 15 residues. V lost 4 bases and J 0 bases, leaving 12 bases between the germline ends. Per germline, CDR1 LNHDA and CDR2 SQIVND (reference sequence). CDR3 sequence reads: CASSTPRGANYGYTF. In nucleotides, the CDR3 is TGTGCCAGTAGTACCCCGCGAGGGGCTAACTATGGCTACACCTTC.

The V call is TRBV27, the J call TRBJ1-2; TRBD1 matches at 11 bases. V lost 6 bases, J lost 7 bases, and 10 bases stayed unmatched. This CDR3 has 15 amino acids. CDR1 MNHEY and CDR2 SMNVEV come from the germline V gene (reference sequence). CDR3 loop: CASSRSKGQGAGYTF. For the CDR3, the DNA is TGTGCCAGCAGCCGCTCAAAAGGACAGGGGGCTGGCTACACCTTC.

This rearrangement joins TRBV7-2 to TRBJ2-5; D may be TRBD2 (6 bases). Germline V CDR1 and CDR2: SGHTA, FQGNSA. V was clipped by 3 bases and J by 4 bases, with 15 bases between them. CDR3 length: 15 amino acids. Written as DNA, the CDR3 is TGTGCCAGCAGCTTCACTAGCTCTGGGGGAGAGACCCAGTACTTC. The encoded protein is CASSFTSSGGETQYF.

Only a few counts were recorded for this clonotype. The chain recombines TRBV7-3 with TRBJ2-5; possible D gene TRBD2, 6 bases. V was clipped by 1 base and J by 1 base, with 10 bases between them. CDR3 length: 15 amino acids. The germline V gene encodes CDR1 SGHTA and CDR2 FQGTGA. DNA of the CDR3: TGTGCCAGCAGCTTAAGGCTAGCGAGCCAAGAGACCCAGTACTTC. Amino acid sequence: CASSLRLASQETQYF.

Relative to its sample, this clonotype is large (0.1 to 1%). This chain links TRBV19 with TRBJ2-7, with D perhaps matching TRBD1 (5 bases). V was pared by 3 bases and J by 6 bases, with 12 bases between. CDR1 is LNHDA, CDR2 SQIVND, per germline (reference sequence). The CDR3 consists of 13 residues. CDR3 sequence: CASSIAVGAEQYV. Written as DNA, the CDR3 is TGTGCCAGTAGTATTGCGGTAGGGGCCGAGCAGTACGTC.

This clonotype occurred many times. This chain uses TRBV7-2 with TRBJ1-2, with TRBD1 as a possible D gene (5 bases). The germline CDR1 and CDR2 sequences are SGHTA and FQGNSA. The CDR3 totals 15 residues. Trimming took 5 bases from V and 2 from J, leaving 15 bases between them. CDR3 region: CASSPPGRTNYGYTF. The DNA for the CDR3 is TGTGCCAGCAGCCCCCCGGGACGGACCAACTATGGCTACACCTTC. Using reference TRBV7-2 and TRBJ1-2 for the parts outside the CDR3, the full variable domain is GAGVSQSPSNKVTEKGKDVELRCDPISGHTALYWYRQSLGQGLEFLIYFQGNSAPDKSGLPSDRFSAERTGGSVSTLTIQRTQQEDSAVYLCASSPPGRTNYGYTFGSGTRLTVV.

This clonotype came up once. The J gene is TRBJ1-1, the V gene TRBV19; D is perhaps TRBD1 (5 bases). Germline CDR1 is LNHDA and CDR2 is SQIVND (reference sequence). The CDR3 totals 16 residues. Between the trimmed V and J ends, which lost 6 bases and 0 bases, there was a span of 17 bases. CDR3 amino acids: CASSSGAQGLNTEAFF. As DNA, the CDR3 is TGTGCCAGTAGCTCCGGTGCTCAGGGATTGAACACTGAAGCTTTCTTT.

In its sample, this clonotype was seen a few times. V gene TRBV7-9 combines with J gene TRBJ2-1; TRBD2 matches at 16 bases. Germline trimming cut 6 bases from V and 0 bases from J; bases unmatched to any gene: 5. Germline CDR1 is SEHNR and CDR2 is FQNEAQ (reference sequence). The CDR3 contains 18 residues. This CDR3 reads CASRDGTSGRGSYNEQFF. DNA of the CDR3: TGTGCCAGCAGGGACGGGACTAGCGGGAGGGGCTCCTACAATGAGCAGTTCTTC.

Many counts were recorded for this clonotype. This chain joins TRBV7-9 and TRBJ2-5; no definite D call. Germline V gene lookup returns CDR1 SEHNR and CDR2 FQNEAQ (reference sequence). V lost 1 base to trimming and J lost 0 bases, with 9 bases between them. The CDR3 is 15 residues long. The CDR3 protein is CASSLGDVNQETQYF. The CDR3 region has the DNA TGTGCCAGCAGCTTAGGCGACGTTAACCAAGAGACCCAGTACTTC.

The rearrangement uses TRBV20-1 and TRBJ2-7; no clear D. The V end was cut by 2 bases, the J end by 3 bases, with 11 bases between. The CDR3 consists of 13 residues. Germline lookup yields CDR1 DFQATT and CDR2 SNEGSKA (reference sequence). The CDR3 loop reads CSARKETGYEQYF. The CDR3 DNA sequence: TGCAGTGCTAGAAAGGAGACGGGCTACGAGCAGTACTTC.

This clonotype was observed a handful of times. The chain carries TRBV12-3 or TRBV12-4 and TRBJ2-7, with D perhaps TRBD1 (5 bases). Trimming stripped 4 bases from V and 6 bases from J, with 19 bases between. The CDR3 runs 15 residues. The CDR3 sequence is CASSSSLVREGEQYF. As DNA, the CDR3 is TGTGCCAGCAGTTCCAGTCTAGTCAGGGAAGGCGAGCAGTACTTC.

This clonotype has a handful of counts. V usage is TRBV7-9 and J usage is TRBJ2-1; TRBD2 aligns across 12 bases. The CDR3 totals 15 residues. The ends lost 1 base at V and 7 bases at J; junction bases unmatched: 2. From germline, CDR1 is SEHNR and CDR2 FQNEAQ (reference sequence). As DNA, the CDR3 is TGTGCCAGCAGCTTAGGACTAGCGGGAGTAAATGAGCAGTTCTTC. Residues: CASSLGLAGVNEQFF. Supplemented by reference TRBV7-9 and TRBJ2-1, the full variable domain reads DTGVSQNPRHKITKRGQNVTFRCDPISEHNRLYWYRQTLGQGPEFLTYFQNEAQLEKSRLLSDRFSAERPKGSFSTLEIQRTEQGDSAMYLCASSLGLAGVNEQFFGPGTRLTVL.

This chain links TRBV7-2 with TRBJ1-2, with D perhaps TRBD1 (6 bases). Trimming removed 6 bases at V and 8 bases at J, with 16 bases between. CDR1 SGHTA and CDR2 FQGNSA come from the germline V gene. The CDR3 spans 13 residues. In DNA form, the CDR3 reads TGTGCCAGCAGACCCGACAGGTCAGGGGGCTACACCTTC. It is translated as CASRPDRSGGYTF.

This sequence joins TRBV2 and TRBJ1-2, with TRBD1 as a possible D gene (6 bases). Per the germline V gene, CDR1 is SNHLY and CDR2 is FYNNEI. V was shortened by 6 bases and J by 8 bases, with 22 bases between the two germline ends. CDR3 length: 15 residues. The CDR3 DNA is TGTGCCAGCAGCCTTCCCGTGCGGGGGGCTGGGGGCTACACCTTC. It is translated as CASSLPVRGAGGYTF. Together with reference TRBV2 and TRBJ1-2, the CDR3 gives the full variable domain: EPEVTQTPSHQVTQMGQEVILRCVPISNHLYFYWYRQILGQKVEFLVSFYNNEISEKSEIFDDQFSVERPDGSNFTLKIRSTKLEDSAMYFCASSLPVRGAGGYTFGSGTRLTVV.

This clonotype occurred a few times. CDR3 bases: TGTGCCAGCAGCGGGACTAGCGGGATCTTCACCGGGGAGCTGTTTTTT. Translation gives CASSGTSGIFTGELFF. This chain links TRBV11-2 with TRBJ2-2; 13 bases agree with TRBD2. With V trimmed by 5 bases and J by 4 bases, 4 bases remained unmatched. In germline, CDR1 is SGHAT, CDR2 FQNNGV. CDR3 size: 16 residues.

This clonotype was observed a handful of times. CDR3 sequence: CASIPGPHNEQFF. The CDR3 DNA is TGTGCATCTATACCGGGACCTCACAATGAGCAGTTCTTC. The rearrangement uses TRBV12-5 and TRBJ2-1; tentatively, D is TRBD1 or TRBD2 (5 bases each). Germline lookup yields CDR1 LGHNT and CDR2 FRNRAP. This CDR3 is 13 amino acids long.

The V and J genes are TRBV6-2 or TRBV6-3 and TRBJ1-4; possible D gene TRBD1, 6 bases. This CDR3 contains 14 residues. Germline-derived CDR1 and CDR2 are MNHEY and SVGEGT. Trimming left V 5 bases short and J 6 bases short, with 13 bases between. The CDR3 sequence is CASSDTGTDEKLFF. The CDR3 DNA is TGTGCCAGCAGTGACACAGGGACCGATGAAAAACTGTTTTTT.